The TCR beta chain described here comes from a study of pediatric ulcerative colitis. Study-level results: Rectal pinch biopsies may include blood-derived T cells.

Measured with immunoSEQ multiplex PCR; TCRdb has only the in-frame clones, and not every one. The profile shows about 35,000 clones, roughly 81% of them singletons. Germline CDR1 is LNHDA and CDR2 is SQIVND (reference sequence). The V and J ends lost 3 bases and 7 bases, in that order; junction bases with no gene match: 5. CDR3 length: 13 amino acids. The rectum was sampled with one to two pinch biopsies at colonoscopy. This clone was observed a few times. The antigen is unknown. The J gene is TRBJ2-5, the V gene TRBV19, with 7 bases fitting TRBD2. The origin of this receptor is a boy aged 5-17 years with mild ulcerative colitis. Sequencing used gut tissue. CDR3 sequence reads: CASSIDPGGTQYF. CDR3 bases: TGTGCCAGTAGTATTGACCCGGGAGGGACCCAGTACTTC. Full variable domain (remainder filled in from reference TRBV19 and TRBJ2-5): DGGITQSPKYLFRKEGQNVTLSCEQNLNHDAMYWYRQDPGQGLRLIYYSQIVNDFQKGDIAEGYSVSREKKESFPLTVTSAQKNPTAFYLCASSIDPGGTQYFGPGTRLLVL.